This T cell receptor (beta chain) was recorded in a study of CXCR3-negative and CXCR3-positive naive CD8 T cells (dated by TCRdb to the late 2010s). For the study in its entirety: About 150 million TRB reads were obtained in total, roughly 1.5 +/- 0.3 million reads per library. Diversity and physicochemical repertoire analyses covered roughly ten donors pooled from two independent experiments. The TRBV-TRBJ cluster analysis covered naive subsets from a handful of donors and memory cells from 3 donors.

With no count recorded, this clonotype is classed as medium-sized (0.01 to 0.1%) from frequency. The antigen this receptor binds is unknown. The listed sequencing device is NextSeq 550. The Human TCR Profiling Kit (MiLaboratory) was used to prepare UMI-labeled 5' RACE TRB cDNA libraries. cDNA synthesis used the entire amount of extracted RNA, and PCR amplification then used the entire amount of cDNA produced. Libraries were prepared in parallel with an identical number of PCR cycles. The published analysis was carried out like this. With a minimum of two reads required per UMI, MIGEC and MiXCR pulled out about 54,000 +/- 9,700 unique UMI-labeled TRB cDNA molecules from each library. On average, each library contained approximately 40,000 +/- 10,000 functional in-frame TRB CDR3 nucleotide clonotypes without stop codons. Diversity metrics, including normalized Shannon-Wiener and Chao1, were computed in VDJtools after downsampling to 5000 UMI-labeled TRB molecules per sample. Clonotype-size-weighted physicochemical properties of the central five CDR3 residues (interaction energy, strength, volume and Kidera factor 4) were computed in VDJtools. TCRdb reprocessed the reads into one record per CDR3 protein sequence, lacking DNA. TCRdb's processing, not the authors', yielded these V and J calls. This sample's table lists about 7,700 distinct CDR3 sequences. The ten largest clones capture roughly 2% of the sample.

Each CD8+ T cell subset was flow-sorted in triplicate, and approximately 280,000 cells per subset were placed directly into RLT lysis buffer. To keep memory contaminants out, a stringent definition of naive CD8+ T cells was applied: CD45RO-CCR7+CD27+CD95-. Peripheral blood mononuclear cells were isolated from buffy coats using standard density gradient centrifugation. A FACSAria III was used to flow-sort naive CXCR3-negative and CXCR3-positive CD8+ T cells. An RNeasy Mini Kit was used to extract total RNA from the sorted cells. Overall results and qualifications from the work: Within the same donor, TRBV-TRBJ usage looked similar between naive CXCR3-negative and CXCR3-positive cells, but memory cells had distinct patterns. Both naive subsets had comparably high repertoire diversity, while memory CD8+ T cells had much lower repertoire diversity. Because surface CD5, which is linked to self-reactivity in mice, was comparable between the naive subsets, TCR interaction strength was also inferred from TRB CDR3 physicochemical properties. Compared with CXCR3-negative naive cells, CXCR3-positive naive cells had TRB CDR3s with higher hydrophobicity (lower Kidera factor 4), lower energy, and higher strength and volume indices. Freshly isolated PBMCs were used for most assays because CXCR3 expression went down partially after cryopreservation.

Input material: naive CXCR3+ CD8+ T cells from blood. The cell subset or site label on this specimen signifies: CD45RO-CCR7+CD27+CD95- naive CD8+ T cells expressing CXCR3 (TNR3+). The sequence came from a human donor in good health. Some clones in this sample may be carry-over from other donors' samples.

The CDR3 amino acid sequence is: CASSQDLRLAVGYEQYF. The chain uses TRBV4-2 and TRBJ2-7; TCRdb's D call of TRBD2 is untestable without DNA. The germline V gene gives CDR1 as LGHNA and CDR2 as YNFKEQ. The CDR3 runs 17 residues from the cysteine to the phenylalanine. Only the protein sequence is given.